The rows below give T cell receptor beta chains drawn from one sample of a study of cytomegalovirus exposure and HLA in healthy donors. Repertoires were generated with immunoSEQ multiplex PCR, while TCRdb's copy carries only in-frame clones and drops some. The table records some 120,000 clones, about 73% of them present only once. What was sequenced was PBMCs. Every receptor here comes from a woman aged 40-49 years in good health and CMV-seropositive. Both conserved end residues are part of each CDR3. A D gene is named only where the DNA matches it firmly.

v_call: TRBV2; j_call: TRBJ1-5; d_call: .; cdr3_aa: CASSQGENQPQHF
v_call: TRBV2; j_call: TRBJ2-4; d_call: TRBD2; cdr3_aa: CASSESSGRNIQYF
v_call: TRBV15; j_call: TRBJ2-2; d_call: .; cdr3_aa: CATGSRQGFTGELFF
v_call: TRBV5-1; j_call: TRBJ2-2; d_call: .; cdr3_aa: CASSLGGGNTGELFF
v_call: TRBV6-6; j_call: TRBJ1-1; d_call: .; cdr3_aa: CASRRRENTEAFF
v_call: TRBV5-6; j_call: TRBJ2-3; d_call: .; cdr3_aa: CASSLDREITDTQYF
v_call: TRBV5-1; j_call: TRBJ2-7; d_call: .; cdr3_aa: CASSLFIGTSSYEQYF
v_call: TRBV7-3; j_call: TRBJ2-1; d_call: TRBD2; cdr3_aa: CASSSTSGRGGSYNEQFF
v_call: TRBV6-6; j_call: TRBJ2-7; d_call: TRBD2; cdr3_aa: CASSGSGRRISYEQYF
v_call: TRBV6-1; j_call: TRBJ2-7; d_call: TRBD1; cdr3_aa: CASSELSGGAYEQYF
v_call: TRBV7-3; j_call: TRBJ1-1; d_call: TRBD1; cdr3_aa: CASSLLTGATEAFF
v_call: TRBV5-1; j_call: TRBJ1-2; d_call: .; cdr3_aa: CASSLDRSGYGYTF
v_call: TRBV7-3; j_call: TRBJ2-1; d_call: .; cdr3_aa: CASSSPGTNEQFF
v_call: TRBV7-2; j_call: TRBJ2-2; d_call: TRBD2; cdr3_aa: CASRRGTNTGELFF
v_call: TRBV18; j_call: TRBJ2-4; d_call: TRBD1; cdr3_aa: CASSPSRQGENIQYF
v_call: TRBV18; j_call: TRBJ1-6; d_call: .; cdr3_aa: CASSPLGGLRAGDNSPLHF
v_call: TRBV18; j_call: TRBJ1-1; d_call: TRBD1; cdr3_aa: CASSKARGQTEAFF
v_call: TRBV6-5; j_call: TRBJ2-2; d_call: .; cdr3_aa: CASSEANTGELFF
v_call: TRBV11-3; j_call: TRBJ2-1; d_call: .; cdr3_aa: CASSPDNEQFF